Listed here is a single TCR beta chain. The antigen remains undetermined. Donors were drawn from the approximately 110-subject validation cohort, separate from the roughly 610-subject first cohort. This sample is drawn from a study of cytomegalovirus exposure and HLA in healthy donors. CDR1 is MNHEY, CDR2 SVGAGI, per germline. V shed 4 bases and J shed 0 bases, with 12 bases lying between them. This CDR3 comprises 15 residues. The study, taken as a whole, reports: Subsequent analysis showed first-cohort TCR clusters tending to co-occur in about 110 validation repertoires. Rarity marked most TCR sequences, yet some public TCRs occurred in many donors. The study put 150 to 200 TCR beta chains on its list as cytomegalovirus-associated.

Produced via immunoSEQ multiplex PCR; TCRdb's table is partial and in-frame only. Here the sample spans 100,000 or so clones, about 88% being singletons. This chain joins TRBV6-5 and TRBJ1-1; unclear D gene. This TCR was sampled from a woman aged 18-29 years in good health and CMV-seropositive. The specimen was PBMCs. This CDR3 is CASSSRQVMNTEAFF. The DNA for the CDR3 is TGTGCCAGCAGTTCCCGCCAGGTGATGAACACTGAAGCTTTCTTT.